Listed below are T cell receptor beta chains from one sample, sequenced in a study of tumor-infiltrating lymphocytes in primary liver carcinoma. MiXCR, run by TCRdb on the multiplex PCR reads, gives a single entry per CDR3 protein. This sample has 70,000 to 85,000 distinct CDR3 sequences; 60% to 80% occur once, and the top ten carry roughly 15%. The specimen sequenced was liver tumor tissue from sampling region 4. The receptors were gathered from an older woman with primary liver carcinoma and hepatitis B virus infection. The CDR3 runs from the conserved cysteine through the conserved F or W. The D gene is left open where the match is weak. Size values are once, few and many counts, or a class for expanded clones, and some rows have none.

D gene	J gene	clone size	V gene	CDR3 protein	CDR3 DNA
-	TRBJ2-1	-	TRBV18	CASSPSTNEQFF	TGTGCCAGCTCACCCTCGACTAATGAGCAGTTCTTC
-	TRBJ2-3	-	TRBV11-2	CACSPALGSKGTDTQYF	TGTGCCTGCAGCCCGGCCCTCGGGAGCAAAGGAACAGATACGCAGTATTTT
TRBD2	TRBJ2-1	-	TRBV11-2	CASSRRQAGGPGDEKFF	TGTGCCAGCAGCAGGAGGCAAGCGGGAGGGCCTGGGGATGAGAAGTTCTTC
-	TRBJ1-1	-	TRBV14	CASSHEATETIF	TGTGCCAGCAGCCACGAAGCCACTGAAACTATCTTT
TRBD1	TRBJ2-3	-	TRBV6-5	CTSSSPTGGRDSQYF	TGTACCAGCAGTAGCCCGACAGGGGGCAGGGATTCGCAGTATTTT
-	TRBJ2-5	once	TRBV29-1	CSIGSGGEETLYF	TGCAGCATTGGATCAGGAGGGGAAGAGACCCTGTACTTC
TRBD1	TRBJ2-4	-	TRBV25-1	CASSATGRAKNIQYF	TGTGCCAGCAGTGCGACAGGGAGAGCCAAAAACATTCAGTACTTC
TRBD2	TRBJ2-2	-	TRBV12-3/TRBV12-4	CASSSVLAVTGELFF	TGTGCCAGCAGTTCCGTACTAGCGGTCACCGGGGAGCTGTTTTTT
-	TRBJ2-7	-	TRBV11-2	CASSLDWVSLAGPYVQYF	TGTGCCAGCAGCTTAGATTGGGTCAGTCTTGCTGGTCCCTACGTGCAGTACTTC
-	TRBJ2-7	-	TRBV28	CASSTWNLSYEQYF	TGCGCCAGCAGTACCTGGAACCTCTCCTACGAGCAGTACTTC
TRBD1	TRBJ2-3	-	TRBV6-1	CGNRQGGDTDTQYF	TGTGGCAACAGACAGGGGGGGGACACAGATACGCAGTATTTT
-	TRBJ1-1	-	TRBV7-3	CANSLGLMNTEAFF	TGTGCCAACAGCTTAGGGTTAATGAACACTGAAGCTTTCTTT
-	TRBJ2-3	many	TRBV29-1	CSVQTGWTDTQYF	TGCAGCGTCCAGACAGGATGGACAGATACGCAGTATTTT
TRBD2	TRBJ2-1	-	TRBV28	CANNFSGRAGLSNNEQFF	TGTGCCAACAATTTTAGCGGGAGGGCCGGGCTTTCGAACAATGAGCAGTTCTTC
TRBD2	TRBJ2-7	-	TRBV28	CASSAGEAGGIYEQYF	TGTGCCAGCAGTGCTGGGGAGGCGGGAGGCATATACGAGCAGTACTTC
TRBD1	TRBJ2-3	many	TRBV10-2	CASTMITGTGEPSQYF	TGCGCCAGCACAATGATAACCGGGACAGGGGAACCTTCGCAGTATTTT
TRBD2	TRBJ2-1	-	TRBV20-1	CSATLAGAYNEQFF	TGCAGTGCTACACTAGCGGGAGCCTACAATGAGCAGTTCTTC
-	TRBJ2-5	-	TRBV29-1	CSVAGFGETQYF	TGCAGCGTTGCAGGGTTCGGGGAGACCCAGTACTTC